This T cell receptor (beta chain) appears in the sequencing data of a study of blood T cell repertoires in COVID-19. The overall study: Samples came from the United States, Italy and Spain, spanning acute and convalescent COVID-19. From T cells, B-cell-depleted T cells, or PBMCs came the material, which was cDNA or gDNA.

Original processing notes: Estimated nucleated cell counts came from reference gene primer amplification. The data were produced by immunoSEQ multiplex PCR, yet TCRdb's version contains in-frame clones alone and is incomplete. That table furnishes V, J and clone size, whereas the DNA furnished D and trimming. Of some 190,000 clones in the sample, approximately 83% were seen once. The origin of this receptor is a human donor with active or convalescent COVID-19. The donor label of this sample is uncertain. The sequencing input was peripheral blood.

The CDR3 sequence: CASSYSSGLNTEAFF. CDR3 nucleotide sequence: TGTGCCAGCAGTTACTCGTCAGGGTTGAACACTGAAGCTTTCTTT. This rearrangement joins TRBV6-5 to TRBJ1-1, with D perhaps matching TRBD1 (5 bases). Trimming cost V 0 bases and J 0 bases, with 8 bases left between them. Germline CDR1 reads MNHEY; CDR2 reads SVGAGI. The CDR3 covers 15 residues.